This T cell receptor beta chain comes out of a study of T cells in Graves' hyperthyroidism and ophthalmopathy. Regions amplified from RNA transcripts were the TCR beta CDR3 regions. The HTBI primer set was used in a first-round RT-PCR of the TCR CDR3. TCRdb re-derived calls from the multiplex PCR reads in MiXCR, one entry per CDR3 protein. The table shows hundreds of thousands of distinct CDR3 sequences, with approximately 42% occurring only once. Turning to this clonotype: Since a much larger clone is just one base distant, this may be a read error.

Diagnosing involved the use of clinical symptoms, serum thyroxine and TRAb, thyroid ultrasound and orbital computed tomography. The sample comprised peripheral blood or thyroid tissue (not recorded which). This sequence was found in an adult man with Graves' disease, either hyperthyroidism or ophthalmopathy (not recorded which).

CDR3 in amino acids: CAGSSTGAHNSPLHF. The DNA of the CDR3 is TGTGCCGGCAGCTCGACAGGAGCCCATAATTCACCCCTCCACTTT. V usage is TRBV7-9 and J usage is TRBJ1-6, with D possibly TRBD1 on 6 matching bases. This CDR3 region has 15 residues. CDR1 and CDR2 (germline): SEHNR, FQNEAQ (reference sequence).